A single sample gave rise to the 23 T cell receptor beta chains below, sequenced in a study of Ad26.COV2.S vaccination and SARS-CoV-2 variants. Treatment noted: over 15 received Ad26.COV2.S at low or high dose, single or two shots; about 5 received placebo; per-sample allocation not given. Sampling was done on day 63 after the first vaccine or placebo injection. Method: immunoSEQ multiplex PCR; TCRdb's copy keeps in-frame clones and lacks some. The sample lists hundreds of thousands of clones; around 92% were seen once. Sample: peripheral blood, taken in a trial of Ad26.COV2.S vaccine versus placebo. Receptors were obtained from a person between 18 and 65 years old who received the Ad26.COV2.S COVID-19 vaccine or a placebo.

The chain combines TRBV19 with TRBJ2-6; a possible D gene is TRBD1 (6 bases). The CDR3 loop spans 17 amino acids. Trimming shortened V by 6 bases and J by 0 bases, and 15 bases separated the two germline ends. Germline CDR1 and CDR2: LNHDA and SQIVND (reference sequence). The CDR3, as DNA: TGTGCCAGTAGCCTTTTGAGGGGGAGCTCTGGGGCCAACGTCCTGACTTTC. Residues: CASSLLRGSSGANVLTF.

The rearrangement uses TRBV19 and TRBJ2-5, with a possible D match to TRBD1 (5 bases). Germline assignment: CDR1 LNHDA and CDR2 SQIVND (reference sequence). The V end lost 4 bases, the J end lost 4 bases, and 10 bases lay between the germline ends. The CDR3 is 13 residues long. The CDR3 nucleotides are TGTGCCAGTAGTAGGGGCAGTAGAGAGACCCAGTACTTC. Amino acids: CASSRGSRETQYF.

The gene calls are TRBV20-1 and TRBJ2-7, with 7 bases aligning to TRBD2. CDR1 is DFQATT and CDR2 is SNEGSKA in the germline V gene (reference sequence). This CDR3 is 11 amino acids long. CDR3 sequence (DNA): TGCAGCGGCGGGCGGGAGAACGAGCAGTACTTC. This translates into CSGGRENEQYF.

This rearrangement joins TRBV5-4 to TRBJ2-7; 13 bases are a match to TRBD2. The germline CDR1 and CDR2 sequences are SGHNT and YYREEE (reference sequence). The CDR3 covers 16 residues. The trim removed 4 bases at V and 3 bases at J, leaving 7 bases unmatched. This CDR3 reads CASSLLGLAGSYEQYF. The CDR3 coding sequence is TGTGCCAGCAGCCTACTGGGACTAGCGGGAAGCTACGAGCAGTACTTC.

The chain links TRBV27 to TRBJ2-2; 8 nucleotides match TRBD1. The CDR3 loop spans 15 amino acids. Germline trimming cut 4 bases from V and 2 bases from J; bases unmatched to any gene: 3. Germline V lookup: CDR1 MNHEY, CDR2 SMNVEV (reference sequence). The CDR3 loop reads CASSSDRVNTGELFF. CDR3 sequence (DNA): TGTGCCAGCAGTTCGGACAGGGTAAACACCGGGGAGCTGTTTTTT.

The rearrangement joins TRBV19 to TRBJ1-6, with 8 nucleotides matching TRBD1. The CDR3 loop spans 14 amino acids. Trimming removed 3 bases from V and 7 bases from J; junction bases left unmatched: 2. Germline V lookup: CDR1 LNHDA, CDR2 SQIVND (reference sequence). CDR3 sequence (DNA): TGTGCCAGTAGTATGAGGGACAGGAATTCACCCCTCCACTTT. This gives the protein CASSMRDRNSPLHF.

The chain combines TRBV3-1 (or the pseudogene TRBV3-2) with TRBJ2-4, with TRBD1 as a possible D gene (6 bases). The CDR3 length is 18 residues. In germline, CDR1 is LGHDT, CDR2 YNNKEL (reference sequence). V was pared by 4 bases and J by 0 bases, with 19 bases between. For the CDR3, the DNA is TGTGCCAGCAGCCCATACTCGGACAGACAATTAGCCAAAAACATTCAGTACTTC. Translation gives CASSPYSDRQLAKNIQYF.

This chain joins TRBV27 and TRBJ2-1; tentatively, D is TRBD1 or TRBD2 (7 bases each). This CDR3 contains 16 residues. Germline V lookup: CDR1 MNHEY, CDR2 SMNVEV (reference sequence). V lost 5 bases to trimming and J lost 3 bases, with 17 bases between them. Written as DNA, the CDR3 is TGTGCCAGCAGTCCTCAGGGGGGGGTCCACTACAATGAGCAGTTCTTC. This codes for CASSPQGGVHYNEQFF.

The V and J genes are TRBV18 and TRBJ1-5, with unresolved D. This CDR3 contains 12 residues. V lost 6 bases and J 9 bases, leaving 12 bases between the germline ends. The V gene's germline CDR1 is KGHSH and CDR2 LQKENI. CDR3 coding DNA: TGTGCCAGCTCCCCGGGAGGATCGCCCCAGCATTTT. This translates into CASSPGGSPQHF. The full variable domain, with the rest looked up from reference TRBV18 and TRBJ1-5, is NAGVMQNPRHLVRRRGQEARLRCSPMKGHSHVYWYRQLPEEGLKFMVYLQKENIIDESGMPKERFSAEFPKEGPSILRIQQVVRGDSAAYFCASSPGGSPQHFGDGTRLSIL.

The CDR3 DNA is TGTGCCAGCAGCCTCACGTCCGCGGGAGAGAACGAGCAGTACTTC. This gives the protein CASSLTSAGENEQYF. This sequence joins TRBV5-4 and TRBJ2-7, with 7 bases that match TRBD2. After removal of 4 bases from V and 5 bases from J, the junction contained 12 bases not matched to a gene. CDR1 is SGHNT and CDR2 is YYREEE in the germline V gene (reference sequence). This CDR3 comprises 15 residues.

On this clone itself: Within the sample, other DNA sequences also encode this same CDR3. The chain combines TRBV7-9 with TRBJ2-2, with D unclear. Germline V gene sequence: CDR1 SEHNR, CDR2 FQNEAQ (reference sequence). Trimming cost V 5 bases and J 4 bases, with 5 bases left between them. The length of the CDR3 is 12 residues. CDR3 region: CASSLSTGELFF. The DNA of the CDR3 is TGTGCCAGCAGCCTGTCCACCGGGGAGCTGTTTTTT.

Worth noting for this clone: The same CDR3 arises from other DNA sequences in this sample as well. The chain combines TRBV6-5 with TRBJ2-7; 11 bases align to TRBD2. The CDR3 runs 14 residues. CDR1 is MNHEY and CDR2 is SVGAGI in the germline V gene. V shed 5 bases and J 0 bases; nucleotides not matched to a gene: 0. Here the CDR3 DNA reads TGTGCCAGCAGTCTAGCGGGGGGCTCCTACGAGCAGTACTTC. Its protein product is CASSLAGGSYEQYF.

The chain combines TRBV30 with TRBJ1-1; D remains ambiguous. V dropped 2 bases and J dropped 0 bases, with 7 bases sitting between them. Germline V gene data show CDR1 as GTSNPN and CDR2 as SVGIG (reference sequence). The CDR3 is made up of 13 amino acids. The CDR3 region has the DNA TGTGCCTGGAGTCGGCTCCTGAACACTGAAGCTTTCTTT. Protein product: CAWSRLLNTEAFF.

This clone was observed a few times. The V and J genes are TRBV7-8 and TRBJ1-1; TRBD1 might be the D (6 bases). Deletions cut 5 bases from V and 0 bases from J, with 10 bases between. Looked up from germline, CDR1 is SGHVS and CDR2 is FQNEAQ. The CDR3 consists of 14 residues. CDR3 bases: TGTGCCAGCAGCGAGGGACACTTGAACACTGAAGCTTTCTTT. It yields the protein CASSEGHLNTEAFF.

This clone appeared a single time. The chain couples TRBV6-6 to TRBJ2-5, with 11 nucleotides matching TRBD2. CDR1 is MNHNY and CDR2 is SVGAGI in the germline V gene (reference sequence). This CDR3 region has 14 residues. The V segment lost 6 bases and the J segment 4 bases; nucleotides outside the gene matches: 4. The chain's CDR3 is CASSLGLAGETQYF. CDR3 nucleotides: TGTGCCAGCAGCCTTGGACTAGCGGGAGAGACCCAGTACTTC.

The rearrangement joins TRBV12-3 or TRBV12-4 to TRBJ2-7; tentative D call: TRBD1 (6 bases). V lost 4 bases, J lost 5 bases, and 9 bases lay in between. CDR3 length: 12 amino acids. The CDR3 region has the DNA TGTGCCAGCAGTTCGCAGGGGCACGAGCAGTACTTC. This encodes CASSSQGHEQYF.

V usage is TRBV2 and J usage is TRBJ1-1; D not resolved. Trimming took off 7 bases at V and 4 bases at J, with 13 bases between the two ends. Germline assignment: CDR1 SNHLY and CDR2 FYNNEI. This CDR3 is 13 amino acids long. The CDR3 protein is CASTEEGLTEAFF. CDR3 coding DNA: TGTGCCAGCACCGAGGAGGGTCTCACTGAAGCTTTCTTT.

This clone was recorded only once. V gene TRBV21-1 combines with J gene TRBJ1-5. TRBV21-1 counts as a pseudogene. CDR3 length: 16 residues. The CDR3 spells CASSITKTRRAQPQHF. CDR3 coding DNA: TGTGCCAGCAGCATAACGAAAACTAGACGGGCCCAGCCCCAGCATTTT.

The gene calls are TRBV19 and TRBJ2-5, with D perhaps TRBD1 (6 bases). V lost 6 bases, J lost 8 bases, and 16 bases lay in between. CDR3 length: 13 amino acids. The germline V gene has CDR1 LNHDA and CDR2 SQIVND (reference sequence). The CDR3 DNA reads as TGTGCCAGTAGCGAACAGGGAGCCCCTACCCAGTACTTC. Residues: CASSEQGAPTQYF.

V and J are TRBV6-1 and TRBJ1-2; D is undetermined. V lost 2 bases and J lost 7, with 11 bases in between. The CDR3 consists of 13 residues. Germline V CDR1 and CDR2: MNHNS, SASEGT. The CDR3 region is CASSEFRYTGYTF. CDR3 DNA: TGTGCCAGCAGTGAATTCCGGTATACTGGCTACACCTTC.

J is TRBJ2-5 and V is TRBV3-1 (or the pseudogene TRBV3-2), with 8 positions matching TRBD1. The CDR3 is 13 residues long. Germline V lookup: CDR1 LGHDT, CDR2 YNNKEL (reference sequence). The V gene end was trimmed by 4 bases and the J gene end by 6 bases; junction bases not matched to a gene: 4. The CDR3 loop reads CASSPGQGQTQYF. In DNA, the CDR3 is TGTGCCAGCAGCCCCGGACAGGGTCAGACCCAGTACTTC.

The CDR3 reads CASSFRGLIRNGYTF. The CDR3 DNA is TGTGCCAGCAGCTTCAGGGGGCTAATAAGGAATGGCTACACCTTC. The chain uses TRBV5-4 and TRBJ1-2; 8 bases map to TRBD1. CDR3 length equals 15 residues. V trimming: 2 bases; J trimming: 6 bases; junction bases outside the gene matches: 9. Germline loops: CDR1 SGHNT, CDR2 YYREEE (reference sequence).

This sequence joins TRBV15 and TRBJ2-6, with D possibly TRBD1 on 5 matching bases. Germline CDR1 is LNHNV and CDR2 is YYDKDF (reference sequence). V lost 2 bases and J lost 4, with 9 bases in between. CDR3 length equals 15 residues. Here the CDR3 DNA reads TGTGCCACCAGCAGAAGGGGCTTAGGGGCCAACGTCCTGACTTTC. Its protein is CATSRRGLGANVLTF.